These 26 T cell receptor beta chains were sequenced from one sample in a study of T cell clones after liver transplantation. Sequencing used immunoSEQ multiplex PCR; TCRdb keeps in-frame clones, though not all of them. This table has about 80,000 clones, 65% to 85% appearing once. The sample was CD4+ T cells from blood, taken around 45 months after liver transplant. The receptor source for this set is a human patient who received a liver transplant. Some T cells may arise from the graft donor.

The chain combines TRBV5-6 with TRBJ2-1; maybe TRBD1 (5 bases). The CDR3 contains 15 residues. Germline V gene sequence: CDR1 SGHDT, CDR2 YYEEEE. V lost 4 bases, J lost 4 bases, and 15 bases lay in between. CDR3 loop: CASSRSRAYYNEQFF. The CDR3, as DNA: TGTGCCAGCAGCAGATCCAGGGCCTATTACAATGAGCAGTTCTTC.

CDR3 nucleotide sequence: TGCGCCAGCAGCTTGGCGGGGAGCTCCTACAATGAGCAGTTCTTC. It codes for CASSLAGSSYNEQFF. The rearrangement uses TRBV5-1 and TRBJ2-1; D possibly corresponds to TRBD2 (5 bases). Germline CDR1 SGHRS, CDR2 YFSETQ. The CDR3 contains 15 residues. Deletions cut 0 bases from V and 0 bases from J, with 7 bases between.

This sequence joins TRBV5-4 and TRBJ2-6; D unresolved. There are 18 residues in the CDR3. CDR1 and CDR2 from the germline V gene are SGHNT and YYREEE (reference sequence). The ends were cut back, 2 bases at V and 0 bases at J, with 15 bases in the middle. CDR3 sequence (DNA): TGTGCCAGCAGCTTAAGGTCGACCGTGAACTCTGGGGCCAACGTCCTGACTTTC. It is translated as CASSLRSTVNSGANVLTF.

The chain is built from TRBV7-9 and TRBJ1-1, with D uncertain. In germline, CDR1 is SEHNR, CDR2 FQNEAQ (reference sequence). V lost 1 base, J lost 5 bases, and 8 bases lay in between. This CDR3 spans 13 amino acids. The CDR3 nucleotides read TGTGCCAGCAGCTTAGAGTCCCGAACTGAAGCTTTCTTT. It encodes CASSLESRTEAFF.

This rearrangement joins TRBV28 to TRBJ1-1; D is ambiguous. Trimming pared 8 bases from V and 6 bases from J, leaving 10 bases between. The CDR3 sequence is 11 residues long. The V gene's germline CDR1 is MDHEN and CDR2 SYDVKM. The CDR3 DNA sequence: TGTGCCAGCCGGAGCTACCCTGAAGCTTTCTTT. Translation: CASRSYPEAFF.

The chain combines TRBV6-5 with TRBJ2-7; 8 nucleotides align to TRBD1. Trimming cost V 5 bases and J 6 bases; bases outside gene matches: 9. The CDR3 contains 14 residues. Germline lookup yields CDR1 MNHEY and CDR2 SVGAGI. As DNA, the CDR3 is TGTGCCAGCAGTCAAACAGGGGGTTTTTCCGAGCAGTACTTC. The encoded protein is CASSQTGGFSEQYF.

The CDR3 nucleotides are TGCAGCGTTGCTAGTCTAGTCGAGCAGTACTTC. Translated, it gives CSVASLVEQYF. The genes are TRBV29-1 and TRBJ2-7; D unresolved. Germline V gene sequence: CDR1 SQVTM, CDR2 ANQGSEA. This CDR3 contains 11 residues. V lost 4 bases and J 6 bases, leaving 10 bases between the germline ends.

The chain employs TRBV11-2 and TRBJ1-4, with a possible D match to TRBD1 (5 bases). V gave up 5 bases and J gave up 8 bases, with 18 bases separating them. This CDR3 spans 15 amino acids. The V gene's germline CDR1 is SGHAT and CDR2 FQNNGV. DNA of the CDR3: TGTGCCAGCAGCCCCTGGGGGAAGGGGTTGGAAAAACTGTTTTTT. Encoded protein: CASSPWGKGLEKLFF.

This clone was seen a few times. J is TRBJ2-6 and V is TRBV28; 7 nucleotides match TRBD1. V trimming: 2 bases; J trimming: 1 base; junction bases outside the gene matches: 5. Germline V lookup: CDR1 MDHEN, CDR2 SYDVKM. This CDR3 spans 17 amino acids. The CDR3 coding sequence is TGTGCCAGCAGTTTAGGGACAGATTCGTCTGGGGCCAACGTCCTGACTTTC. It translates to CASSLGTDSSGANVLTF.

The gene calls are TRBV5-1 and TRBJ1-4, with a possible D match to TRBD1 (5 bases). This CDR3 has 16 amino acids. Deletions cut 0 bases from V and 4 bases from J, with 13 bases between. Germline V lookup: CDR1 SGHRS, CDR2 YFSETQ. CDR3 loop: CASSLGTYGGNEKLFF. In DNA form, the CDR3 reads TGCGCCAGCAGCTTGGGGACCTACGGGGGTAATGAAAAACTGTTTTTT.

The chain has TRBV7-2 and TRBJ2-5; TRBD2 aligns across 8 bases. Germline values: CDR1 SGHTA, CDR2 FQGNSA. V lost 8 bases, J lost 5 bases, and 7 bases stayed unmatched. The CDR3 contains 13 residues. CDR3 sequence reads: CASGLAFWETQYF. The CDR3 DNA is TGTGCCAGCGGACTAGCTTTTTGGGAGACCCAGTACTTC.

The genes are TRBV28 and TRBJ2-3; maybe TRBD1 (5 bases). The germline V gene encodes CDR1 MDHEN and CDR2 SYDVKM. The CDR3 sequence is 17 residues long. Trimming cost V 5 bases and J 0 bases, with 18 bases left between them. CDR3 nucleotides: TGTGCCAGCAGTCAGGGTTGGCCAAGGGCTAGCACAGATACGCAGTATTTT. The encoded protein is CASSQGWPRASTDTQYF.

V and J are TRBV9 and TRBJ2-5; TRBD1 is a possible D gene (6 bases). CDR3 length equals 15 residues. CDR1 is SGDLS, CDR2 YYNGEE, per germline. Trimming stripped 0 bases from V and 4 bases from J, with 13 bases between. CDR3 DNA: TGTGCCAGCAGCGTAGATGCAGGGGTACTAGAGACCCAGTACTTC. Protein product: CASSVDAGVLETQYF.

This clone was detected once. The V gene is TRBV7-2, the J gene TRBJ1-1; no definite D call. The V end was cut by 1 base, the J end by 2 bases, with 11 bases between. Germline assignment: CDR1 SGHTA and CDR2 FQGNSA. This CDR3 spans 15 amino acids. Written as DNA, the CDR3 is TGTGCCAGCAGCTTAGACGGTAGGATTAACACTGAAGCTTTCTTT. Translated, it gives CASSLDGRINTEAFF. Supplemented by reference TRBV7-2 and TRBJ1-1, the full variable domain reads GAGVSQSPSNKVTEKGKDVELRCDPISGHTALYWYRQSLGQGLEFLIYFQGNSAPDKSGLPSDRFSAERTGGSVSTLTIQRTQQEDSAVYLCASSLDGRINTEAFFGQGTRLTVV.

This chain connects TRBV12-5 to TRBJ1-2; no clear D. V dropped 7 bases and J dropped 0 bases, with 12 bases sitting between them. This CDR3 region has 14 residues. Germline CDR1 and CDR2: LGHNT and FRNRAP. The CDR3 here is CASAMQESNYGYTF. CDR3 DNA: TGTGCTAGTGCTATGCAGGAGTCTAACTATGGCTACACCTTC.

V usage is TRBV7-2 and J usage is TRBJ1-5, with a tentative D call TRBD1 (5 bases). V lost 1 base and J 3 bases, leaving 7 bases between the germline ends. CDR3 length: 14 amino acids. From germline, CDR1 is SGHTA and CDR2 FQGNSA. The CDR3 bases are TGTGCCAGCAGCTTAGGACAGTACAATCAGCCCCAGCATTTT. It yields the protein CASSLGQYNQPQHF.

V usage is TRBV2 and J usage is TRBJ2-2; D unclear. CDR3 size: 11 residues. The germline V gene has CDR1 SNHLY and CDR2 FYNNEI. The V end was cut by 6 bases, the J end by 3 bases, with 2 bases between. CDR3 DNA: TGTGCCAGCAGGTACACCGGGGAGCTGTTTTTT. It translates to CASRYTGELFF. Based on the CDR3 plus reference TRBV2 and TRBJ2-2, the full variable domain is EPEVTQTPSHQVTQMGQEVILRCVPISNHLYFYWYRQILGQKVEFLVSFYNNEISEKSEIFDDQFSVERPDGSNFTLKIRSTKLEDSAMYFCASRYTGELFFGEGSRLTVL.

The CDR3 sequence: CASRVGAGGNQPQHF. As DNA, the CDR3 is TGCGCCAGCAGGGTAGGGGCTGGGGGCAATCAGCCCCAGCATTTT. The chain recombines TRBV5-1 with TRBJ1-5, with a weak D call TRBD1 (5 bases). The V end was cut by 5 bases, the J end by 2 bases, with 14 bases between. The germline CDR1 and CDR2 sequences are SGHRS and YFSETQ. The CDR3 is made up of 15 amino acids.

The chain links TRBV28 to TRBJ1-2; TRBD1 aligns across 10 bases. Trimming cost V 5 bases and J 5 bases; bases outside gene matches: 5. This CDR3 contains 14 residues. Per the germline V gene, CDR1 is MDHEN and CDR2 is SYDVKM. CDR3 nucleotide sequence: TGTGCCAGCAGTCGCGGACAGGGGGGGTATGGCTACACCTTC. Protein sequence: CASSRGQGGYGYTF.

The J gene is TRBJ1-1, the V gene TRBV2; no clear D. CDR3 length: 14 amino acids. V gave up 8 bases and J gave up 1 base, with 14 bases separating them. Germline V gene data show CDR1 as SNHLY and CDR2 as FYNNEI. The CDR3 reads CASFLGEGNTEAFF. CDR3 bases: TGTGCCAGCTTCCTCGGAGAGGGGAACACTGAAGCTTTCTTT.

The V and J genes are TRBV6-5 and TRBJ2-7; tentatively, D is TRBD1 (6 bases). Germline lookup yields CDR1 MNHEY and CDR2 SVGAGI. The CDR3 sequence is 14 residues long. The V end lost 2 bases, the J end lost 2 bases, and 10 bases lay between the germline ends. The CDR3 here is CASSYKDSTYEQYF. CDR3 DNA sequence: TGTGCCAGCAGTTACAAGGACAGCACCTACGAGCAGTACTTC.

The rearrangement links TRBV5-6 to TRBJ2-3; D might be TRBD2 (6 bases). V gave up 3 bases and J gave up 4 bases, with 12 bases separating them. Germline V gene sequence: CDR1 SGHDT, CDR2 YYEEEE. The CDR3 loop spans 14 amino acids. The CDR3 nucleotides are TGTGCCAGCAGCTCTTGGGGGGTTGCAGATACGCAGTATTTT. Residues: CASSSWGVADTQYF.

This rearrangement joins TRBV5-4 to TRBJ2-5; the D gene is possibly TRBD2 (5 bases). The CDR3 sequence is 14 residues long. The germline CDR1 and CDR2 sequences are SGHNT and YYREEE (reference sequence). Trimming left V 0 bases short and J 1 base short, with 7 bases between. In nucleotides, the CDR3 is TGTGCCAGCAGCTTGGAACGGGGCCAAGAGACCCAGTACTTC. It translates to CASSLERGQETQYF.

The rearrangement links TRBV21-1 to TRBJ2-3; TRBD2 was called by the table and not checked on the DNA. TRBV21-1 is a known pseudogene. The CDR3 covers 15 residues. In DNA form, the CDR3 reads TGTGCCAGCAGCGTCAGTCGGGAGGGAGCAGATACGCAGTATTTT. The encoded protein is CASSVSREGADTQYF.

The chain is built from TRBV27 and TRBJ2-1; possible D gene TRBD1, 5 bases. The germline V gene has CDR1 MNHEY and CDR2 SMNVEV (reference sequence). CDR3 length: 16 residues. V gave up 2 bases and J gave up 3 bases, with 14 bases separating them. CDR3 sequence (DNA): TGTGCCAGCAGTTTAGATCCGCGACAGATCTACAATGAGCAGTTCTTC. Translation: CASSLDPRQIYNEQFF.

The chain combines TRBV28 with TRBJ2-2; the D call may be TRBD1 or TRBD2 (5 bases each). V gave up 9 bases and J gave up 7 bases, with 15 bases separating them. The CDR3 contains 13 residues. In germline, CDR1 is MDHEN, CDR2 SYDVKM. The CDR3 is CASTPGTSGELFF. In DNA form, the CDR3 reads TGTGCCAGTACGCCGGGGACGAGCGGGGAGCTGTTTTTT.